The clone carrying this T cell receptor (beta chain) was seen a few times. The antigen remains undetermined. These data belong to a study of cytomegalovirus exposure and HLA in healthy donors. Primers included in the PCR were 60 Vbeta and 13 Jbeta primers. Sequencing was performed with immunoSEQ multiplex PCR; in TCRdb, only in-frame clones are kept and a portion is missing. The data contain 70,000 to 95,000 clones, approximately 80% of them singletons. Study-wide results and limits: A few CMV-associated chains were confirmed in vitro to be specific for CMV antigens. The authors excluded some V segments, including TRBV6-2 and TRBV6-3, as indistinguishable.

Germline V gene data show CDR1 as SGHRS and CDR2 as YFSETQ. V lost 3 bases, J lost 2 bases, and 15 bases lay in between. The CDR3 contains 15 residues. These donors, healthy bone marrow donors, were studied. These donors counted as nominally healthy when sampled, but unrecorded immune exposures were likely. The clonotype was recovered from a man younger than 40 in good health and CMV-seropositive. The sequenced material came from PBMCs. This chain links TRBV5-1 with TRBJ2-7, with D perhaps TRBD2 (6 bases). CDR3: CASSWDGSRAYEQYF. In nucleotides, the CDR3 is TGCGCCAGCAGCTGGGACGGGAGTCGCGCCTACGAGCAGTACTTC. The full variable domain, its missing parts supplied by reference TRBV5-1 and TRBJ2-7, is KAGVTQTPRYLIKTRGQQVTLSCSPISGHRSVSWYQQTPGQGLQFLFEYFSETQRNKGNFPGRFSGRQFSNSRSEMNVSTLELGDSALYLCASSWDGSRAYEQYFGPGTRLTVT.